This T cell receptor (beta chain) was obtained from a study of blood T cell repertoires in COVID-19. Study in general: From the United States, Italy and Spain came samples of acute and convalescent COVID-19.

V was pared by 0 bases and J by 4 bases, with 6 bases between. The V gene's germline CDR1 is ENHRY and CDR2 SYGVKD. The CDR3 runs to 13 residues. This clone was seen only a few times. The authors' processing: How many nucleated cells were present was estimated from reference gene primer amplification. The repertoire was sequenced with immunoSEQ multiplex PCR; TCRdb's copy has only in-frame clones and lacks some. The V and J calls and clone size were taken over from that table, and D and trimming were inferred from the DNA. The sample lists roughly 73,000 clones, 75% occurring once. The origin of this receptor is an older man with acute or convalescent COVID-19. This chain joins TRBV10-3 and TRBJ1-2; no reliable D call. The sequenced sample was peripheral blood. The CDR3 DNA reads TGTGCCATCAGTGAGTCTAGTCTCTATGGCTACACCTTC. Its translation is CAISESSLYGYTF.